The subject of this entry is one T cell receptor beta chain. Its specific antigen is unknown. Base qualities are not at hand, and no much larger clone is one base apart. Cut back by 2 bases and 2 bases, the V and J ends lie 6 bases apart. In the germline V gene (reference sequence), CDR1 corresponds to GTSNPN and CDR2 to SVGIG. From cysteine to phenylalanine, the CDR3 is 12 amino acids long. Kept here is only the CDR3 DNA, which spans 36 bases and is read in frame from base 1. The cohort comprised approximately 700 healthy bone marrow donors. All cohort members were sampled while nominally healthy, although unrecorded immune exposures were likely present. The donor tested CMV seropositive, placing the donor among the 310 or so seropositive members of the cohort. Each donor provided a peripheral blood sample, and peripheral blood mononuclear cells were used for TCR beta sequencing. The Qiagen DNeasy Blood Extraction Kit was used to extract genomic DNA from the blood cell samples.

The data derive from a study of cytomegalovirus exposure and HLA in healthy donors (dated by TCRdb to 2015 to 2018). For context, the study as a whole: An earlier analysis of several hundred of the donors reported approximately 280 Gb of sequence data and 117 million unique TCR beta sequences obtained from 180 million or so T cells. The later analysis used no new phenotypic data to find candidate immune exposures, relying instead on TCR beta sequences and their occurrence across donors. The study combined high-throughput TCR immunosequencing, statistical association of individual TCRs with disease status, and machine learning to predict cytomegalovirus infection status. Every discovery cohort repertoire had been produced on one sequencing platform. Besides the first cohort of 550 to 750 subjects, a separate validation cohort made up of 120 different subjects was used. Across about 380 genotyped donors of the cohort, an average of roughly 230,000 unique TCR beta nucleotide sequences per donor were sequenced, and roughly a sixth of those sequences were non-productive. Of the 350 to 450 genotyped donors, approximately 81% were placed in the genetic ancestry cluster associated with self-reported Caucasian donors. Genome-wide SNP genotypes for about three fifths of the roughly 700 donors were used in a later genetic analysis, which treated that subset as a discovery cohort. Donor age, sex, ethnicity and CMV serostatus were compiled alongside the repertoire data. Typing coverage differed by locus: A, B, C, DRB1 and DQB1 were typed in about 620-640 donors, DQA1 in 500 to 550, DPA1 in around 580, and DPB1 in about 450. Using immunosequencing, the study profiled T cell repertoires from 640 or so subjects and related those repertoires to cytomegalovirus serostatus. In a later analysis, previously published TCR beta repertoires from about 670 donors were re-analyzed and high-resolution HLA genotyping was added so that TCR occurrence patterns could be studied. The study aimed to test whether cataloging public T cell receptors could reveal signatures of past pathogen exposure. HLA typing included class I and class II loci at four-digit resolution. Roughly 300 gigabases of sequencing data and tens of millions of unique TCR sequences were included in an early release covering several hundred HLA-typed donors. An earlier analysis of roughly 600 of the donors used high-throughput TCR beta sequencing to judge whether each TCR beta V gene segment behaved as functional or pseudogenic. Four to six DR-DQ haplotypes were handled as single units for association and clustering, since linkage in the cohort was strong.

The investigation overall reported the following: Compared with the approximately 670-donor mean, donors in an Asian-associated ancestry cluster had fewer N-insertions in productive TCRs, according to a later genetic analysis. Strong co-occurrence of HLA alleles, especially DR and DQ, made assigning TCR associations to individual alleles difficult. The study listed over 150 TCR beta chains as associated with cytomegalovirus. In a later genetic analysis, a missense DCLRE1C variant was associated with V-gene and J-gene trimming of TCR beta chains, and the association was replicated in an independent cohort. Because some donors lacked HLA typing at each locus, the association tests relied only on the typed subset. Compared with equally common non-associated chains, HLA-associated TCR beta chains in a later analysis were more clonally expanded and had lower generation probabilities. While some public TCRs were present in many individuals, most TCR sequences turned up only very rarely across donors. Specific HLA alleles were associated with roughly 16,000 TCR beta sequences at a false discovery rate of 0.05 in a later analysis. Correlated functional status among segregating V segments might reflect linkage disequilibrium, but an unknown experimental factor could not be ruled out. A further reported finding was that TCR beta sequences accurately predicted the HLA-A and HLA-B alleles for most subjects in the first cohort. According to a later analysis, TCR association rates differed among HLA loci, with DRB1 alleles showing the most associated TCRs and HLA-C alleles showing the fewest. CMV serostatus was the only immune exposure information available for the cohort. The authors suggested that the approach could potentially be extended to other disease states and immunological phenotypes. Some IMGT-functional V segments, including TRBV6-2 and TRBV6-3, could not be told apart with the 87-base-pair reads, so those segments were excluded. Seventeen rarely observed V segments, including chromosome 9 orphons, were excluded from the earlier analysis of approximately 500 of the donors because counts were too low. Only TCR beta chains were sequenced in this cohort, and the absence of alpha or paired-chain data limited detectable features. A later analysis found that most CMV-associated TCR beta chains appeared HLA-restricted, with HLA associations seemingly driven largely by CMV exposure. In vitro tests confirmed that three of the cytomegalovirus-associated TCR beta chains recognize cytomegalovirus antigens. A group of highly shared sequence variants was considered likely to be a technical artifact of the sequencing pipeline. Presence/absence analyses assumed roughly uniform sequencing depth across donors, an assumption that may not hold. A later analysis reported that several top co-occurrence clusters appeared linked to parvovirus B19, influenza, CMV and Epstein-Barr virus. Broadly in line with IMGT annotations, most TCR beta V segments showed up in productive rearrangements about 87% or about 30% of the time in an earlier analysis of 587 of the donors. The classifier was reported to diagnose cytomegalovirus status with high specificity and sensitivity in both the original and validation cohorts.

Preparation of the library involved the immunoSEQ multiplex PCR assay. For the multiplex PCR, a mixture combining 60 forward primers for TCR Vbeta segments and 13 reverse primers for TCR Jbeta segments was used. A multiplex PCR assay on genomic DNA amplified the CDR3 region of rearranged TCR beta genes. Amplified TCR beta libraries were sequenced as 87-base-pair reads on the Illumina HiSeq System. Turning to the authors' computational methods: In a later analysis, 77 million or so unique TCR beta chains were counted across the 500 to 850 repertoires, and around 10 million of these chains were shared by at least two donors. A nearest-neighbor algorithm error-corrected the raw reads and collapsed the reads into unique sequences, merging closely related sequences to remove PCR and sequencing errors. To assign V, D and J gene segments, CDR3 sequences were aligned to IMGT reference sequences. Each retained sequence needed at least a six-nucleotide match to both a V gene segment and a J gene segment. Rearrangements were classified as productive when the CDR3 lacked stop codons and remained in frame with V and J, and all other rearrangements were classified as non-productive. CDR3 was defined according to IMGT convention as the region running from the second conserved V-encoded cysteine to the conserved J-encoded phenylalanine. Sequences without an unambiguous match to a single V gene segment were excluded from the earlier analysis of about 640 of the donors. In an earlier analysis of 587 of the donors, V segments were called functional above 56.7% productive rearrangements and were called segregating when the between-donor standard deviation exceeded 5%. To diagnose cytomegalovirus status from the catalog of TCR beta chain sequences, a statistical classification framework was built. In a later analysis, V and J genes were assigned by comparing TCR nucleotide sequences against IMGT/GENE-DB human TR gene sequences. A later analysis assigned CDR3 sequences and most-parsimonious VDJ recombination scenarios with the TCRdist pipeline. A later analysis defined each TCR beta chain by its CDR3 amino acid sequence plus V-gene family, and excluded reads lacking a unique V-gene family. In a later analysis, approximately 640 highly shared, low-generation-probability nucleotide sequences were removed to address suspected cross-contamination and a sequencing artifact. In a later analysis, a clonal expansion index for each public chain was calculated from normalized within-repertoire ranks of inferred template counts. A later analysis computed generation probabilities with a VDJ recombination model fitted to out-of-frame rearrangements, and checked the results against IGoR. Hypergeometric tests were used in a later analysis to score TCR-TCR, TCR-HLA and TCR-CMV co-occurrence, with a repertoire-size bias correction applied to the TCR pairs. A later analysis estimated false discovery rates by permuting HLA or CMV assignments 20 times. In a later analysis, co-occurring TCRs were grouped with DBSCAN, and TCRdist sequence similarity was added when clustering was performed within HLA-allele-positive subsets. Repertoires with fewer than 30,000 or more than 120,000 public chains were left out of co-occurrence clustering, as were about five repertoires with anomalous nucleotide sharing. Imported from immuneACCESS, the table was reduced by TCRdb to in-frame sequences with V and J called. These copies leave out some clones; in studies compared against another copy, an unresolved V gene accounts for under half, and the cause of the remainder is not known. Clone size and the V and J calls come from that table; the DNA yielded D and trimming. The sample table lists some 190,000 clones, 77% of them with a count of one. The biggest ten clones account for 2.1% of the sample.

The sequencing sample was made of PBMCs. In this chain, TRBV30 is recombined with TRBJ1-2; too little of a D gene remains to name it. This TCR came from a woman aged 25 to 39 in good health and CMV-seropositive. The sequenced DNA: TGTGCCTGGAGTATCTTCAACTATGGCTACACCTTC. This gives the protein CAWSIFNYGYTF.